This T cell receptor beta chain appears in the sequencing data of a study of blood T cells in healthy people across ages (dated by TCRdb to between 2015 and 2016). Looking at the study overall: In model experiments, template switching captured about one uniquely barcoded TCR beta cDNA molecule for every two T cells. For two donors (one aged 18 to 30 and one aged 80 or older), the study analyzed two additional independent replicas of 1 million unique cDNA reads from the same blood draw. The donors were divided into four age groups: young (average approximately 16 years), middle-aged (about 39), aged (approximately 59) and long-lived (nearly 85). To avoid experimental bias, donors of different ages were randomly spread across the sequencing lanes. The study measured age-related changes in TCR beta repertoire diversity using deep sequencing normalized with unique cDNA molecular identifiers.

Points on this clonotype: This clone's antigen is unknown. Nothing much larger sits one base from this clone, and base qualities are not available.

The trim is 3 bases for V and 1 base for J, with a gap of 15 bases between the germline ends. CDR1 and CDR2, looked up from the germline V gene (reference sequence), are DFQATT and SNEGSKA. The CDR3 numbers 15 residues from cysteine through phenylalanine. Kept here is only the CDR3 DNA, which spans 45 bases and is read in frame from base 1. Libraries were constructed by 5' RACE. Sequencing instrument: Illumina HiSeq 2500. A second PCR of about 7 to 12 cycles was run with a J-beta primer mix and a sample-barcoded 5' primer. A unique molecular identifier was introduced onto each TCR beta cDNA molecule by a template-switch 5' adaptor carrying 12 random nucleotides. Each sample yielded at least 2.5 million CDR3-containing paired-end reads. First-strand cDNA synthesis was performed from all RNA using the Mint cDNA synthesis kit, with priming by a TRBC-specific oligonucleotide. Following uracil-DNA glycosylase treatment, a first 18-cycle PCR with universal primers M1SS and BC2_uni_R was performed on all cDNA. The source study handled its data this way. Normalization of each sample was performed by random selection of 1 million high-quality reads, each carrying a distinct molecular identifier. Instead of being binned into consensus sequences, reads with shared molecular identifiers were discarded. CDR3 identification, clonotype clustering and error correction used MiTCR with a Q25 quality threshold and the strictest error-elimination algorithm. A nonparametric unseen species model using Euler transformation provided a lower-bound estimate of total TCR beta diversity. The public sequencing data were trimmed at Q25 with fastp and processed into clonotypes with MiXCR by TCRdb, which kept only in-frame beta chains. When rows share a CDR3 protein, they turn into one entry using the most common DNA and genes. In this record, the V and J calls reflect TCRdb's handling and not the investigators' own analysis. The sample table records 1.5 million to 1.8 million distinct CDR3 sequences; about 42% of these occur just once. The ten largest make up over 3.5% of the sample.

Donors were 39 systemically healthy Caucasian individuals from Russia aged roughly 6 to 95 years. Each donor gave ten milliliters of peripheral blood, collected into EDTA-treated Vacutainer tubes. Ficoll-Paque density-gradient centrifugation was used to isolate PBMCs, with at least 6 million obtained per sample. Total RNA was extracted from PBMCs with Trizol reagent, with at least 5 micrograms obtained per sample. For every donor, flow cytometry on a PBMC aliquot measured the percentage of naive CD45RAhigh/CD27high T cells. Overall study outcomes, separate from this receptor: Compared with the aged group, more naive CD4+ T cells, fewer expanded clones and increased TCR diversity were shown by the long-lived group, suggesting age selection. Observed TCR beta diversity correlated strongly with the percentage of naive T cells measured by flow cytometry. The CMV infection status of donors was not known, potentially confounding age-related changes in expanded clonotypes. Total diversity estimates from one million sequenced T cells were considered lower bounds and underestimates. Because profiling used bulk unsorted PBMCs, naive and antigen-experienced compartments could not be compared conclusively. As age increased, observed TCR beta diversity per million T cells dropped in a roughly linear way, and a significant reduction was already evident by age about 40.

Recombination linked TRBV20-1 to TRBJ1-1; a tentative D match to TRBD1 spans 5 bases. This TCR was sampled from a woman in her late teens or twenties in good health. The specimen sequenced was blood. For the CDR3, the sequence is CSARSGRGWNTEAFF. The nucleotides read TGCAGTGCTAGGTCCGGTCGGGGGTGGAACACTGAAGCTTTCTTT.